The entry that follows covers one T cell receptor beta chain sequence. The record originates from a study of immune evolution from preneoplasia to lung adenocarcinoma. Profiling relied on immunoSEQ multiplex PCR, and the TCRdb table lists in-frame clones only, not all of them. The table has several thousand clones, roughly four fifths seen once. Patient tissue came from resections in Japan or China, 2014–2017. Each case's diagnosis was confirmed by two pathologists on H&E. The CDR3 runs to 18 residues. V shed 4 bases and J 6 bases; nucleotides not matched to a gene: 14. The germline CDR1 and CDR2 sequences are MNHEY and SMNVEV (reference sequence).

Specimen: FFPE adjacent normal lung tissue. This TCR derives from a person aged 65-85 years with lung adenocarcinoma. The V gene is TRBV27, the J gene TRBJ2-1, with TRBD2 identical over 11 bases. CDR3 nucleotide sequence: TGTGCCAGCAGTTCCACATCCCGTAGCGGGGGGGGAACCAATGAGCAGTTCTTC. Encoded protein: CASSSTSRSGGGTNEQFF.